The 22 T cell receptor beta chains presented below share a single source sample, sequenced in a study of blood T cell repertoires in COVID-19 (dated by TCRdb to 2020 to 2022). The library came from the immunoSEQ multiplex PCR assay. TCRdb mirrors the immuneACCESS table, restricted to in-frame sequences. Some clones are absent from its copies; in checked studies, under half trace to an unresolved V gene, and the reason for the others is unknown. This sample lists about 320,000 clones; almost 85% were detected once. The biggest ten clones account for 7.2% of the sample. Sequenced sample: peripheral blood. The receptors here all came from a human donor in a cohort sampled during active COVID-19.

CDR3 sequence (DNA): TGCGCCAGCTATACAGGGTCCTCTACTAACTATGGCTACACCTTC. Translation: CASYTGSSTNYGYTF. The gene calls are TRBV5-1 and TRBJ1-2, with a tentative D call TRBD1 (6 bases). The germline CDR1 and CDR2 sequences are SGHRS and YFSETQ. This CDR3 region has 15 residues. The germline V and J ends were trimmed by 7 bases and 0 bases, with 16 bases remaining between them.

The CDR3 bases are TGTGCCTGGAGTGTACGAGGGGGCCGAAATAGCAATCAGCCCCAGCATTTT. It specifies CAWSVRGGRNSNQPQHF. V gene TRBV30 combines with J gene TRBJ1-5; 7 bases match TRBD1. The CDR3 runs 17 residues. Per germline, CDR1 GTSNPN and CDR2 SVGIG (reference sequence). Trimming cost V 0 bases and J 0 bases; bases outside gene matches: 8.

The V gene is TRBV30, the J gene TRBJ1-2; D perhaps matches TRBD1 (6 bases). The V gene lost 1 base and the J gene lost 2 bases, with 8 bases spanning the gap. Germline V gene sequence: CDR1 GTSNPN, CDR2 SVGIG (reference sequence). The CDR3 extends over 13 amino acids. The CDR3 DNA sequence: TGTGCCTGGAGTGAGGGGGAAAACTATGGCTACACCTTC. The encoded protein is CAWSEGENYGYTF.

This clone was seen a few times. The chain employs TRBV25-1 and TRBJ1-1; 9 bases are shared with TRBD1. CDR1 MGHDK and CDR2 SYGVNS come from the germline V gene. Trimming took 3 bases from V and 0 from J; bases not matched to a gene: 11. This CDR3 has 18 amino acids. The CDR3 DNA reads as TGTGCCAGCAGTGATCTACAGGGACAGGGTCCTATGAACACTGAAGCTTTCTTT. It translates to CASSDLQGQGPMNTEAFF.

This chain links TRBV30 with TRBJ1-1; possibly TRBD1 for D (6 bases). This CDR3 contains 13 residues. Germline CDR1 and CDR2: GTSNPN and SVGIG (reference sequence). V dropped 3 bases and J dropped 6 bases, with 14 bases sitting between them. The CDR3: CAWSPGTQAEAFF. The CDR3, as DNA: TGTGCCTGGAGCCCGGGGACACAGGCTGAAGCTTTCTTT.

The count of this clone is one. This chain uses TRBV19 with TRBJ1-1; D uncertain. CDR1 and CDR2 from the germline V gene are LNHDA and SQIVND (reference sequence). The CDR3 totals 13 residues. The germline V and J ends were trimmed by 5 bases and 1 base, with 8 bases remaining between them. The CDR3 DNA is TGTGCCAGTAGTTTCAACTCGAACACTGAAGCTTTCTTT. Protein sequence: CASSFNSNTEAFF.

This chain uses TRBV5-6 with TRBJ2-1, with 9 bases aligning to TRBD1. Trimming took 0 bases from V and 8 from J; bases not matched to a gene: 0. The CDR3 extends over 13 amino acids. CDR1 and CDR2 from the germline V gene are SGHDT and YYEEEE. In nucleotides, the CDR3 is TGTGCCAGCAGCTTGGGACAGGGGGATGAGCAGTTCTTC. Protein: CASSLGQGDEQFF.

The rearrangement joins TRBV5-1 to TRBJ2-1, with 8 nucleotides matching TRBD2. Germline values: CDR1 SGHRS, CDR2 YFSETQ. The V gene end was trimmed by 4 bases and the J gene end by 4 bases; junction bases not matched to a gene: 10. The CDR3 totals 16 residues. The CDR3 DNA sequence: TGCGCCAGCAGCCTACCGGGCGGGGGGCTGTACAATGAGCAGTTCTTC. It specifies CASSLPGGGLYNEQFF. Combining the CDR3 with reference TRBV5-1 and TRBJ2-1 gives the whole variable domain KAGVTQTPRYLIKTRGQQVTLSCSPISGHRSVSWYQQTPGQGLQFLFEYFSETQRNKGNFPGRFSGRQFSNSRSEMNVSTLELGDSALYLCASSLPGGGLYNEQFFGPGTRLTVL.

The CDR3 region has the DNA TGTGCCAGCATGGGACTAGCGGTAGATACGCAGTATTTT. Translated: CASMGLAVDTQYF. This chain joins TRBV2 and TRBJ2-3; TRBD2 matches at 11 bases. Germline CDR1 reads SNHLY; CDR2 reads FYNNEI. V dropped 7 bases and J dropped 5; count of bases not matched to a gene: 2. The CDR3 runs 13 residues. Complete variable domain (other parts from reference TRBV2 and TRBJ2-3): EPEVTQTPSHQVTQMGQEVILRCVPISNHLYFYWYRQILGQKVEFLVSFYNNEISEKSEIFDDQFSVERPDGSNFTLKIRSTKLEDSAMYFCASMGLAVDTQYFGPGTRLTVL.

CDR3 DNA: TGTGCCAGCAGCGTTCAGCGGGGGGGCACCGGGGAGCTGTTTTTT. As protein: CASSVQRGGTGELFF. The V and J genes are TRBV9 and TRBJ2-2; 10 bases map to TRBD2. Germline CDR1 is SGDLS and CDR2 is YYNGEE. V was clipped by 2 bases and J by 4 bases; unmatched bases: 2. The CDR3 extends over 15 amino acids.

This chain's CDR3 is CAISPQGSGNTIYF. CDR3 DNA: TGTGCCATCAGTCCACAGGGTTCTGGAAACACCATATATTTT. The genes are TRBV10-3 and TRBJ1-3; D might be TRBD1 (6 bases). Germline CDR1 and CDR2: ENHRY and SYGVKD. With 5 bases removed from V and 1 base from J, the gap between germline ends came to 9 bases. This CDR3 is built from 14 residues.

This clone has a single count. This chain uses TRBV5-1 with TRBJ1-4, with D tentatively TRBD1 (6 bases). This CDR3 contains 15 residues. Germline V gives CDR1 SGHRS, CDR2 YFSETQ. The V end lost 1 base, the J end lost 4 bases, and 11 bases lay between the germline ends. The CDR3 region is CASSLNRAFNEKLFF. For the CDR3, the DNA is TGCGCCAGCAGCTTGAACAGGGCCTTTAATGAAAAACTGTTTTTT.

The chain uses TRBV2 and TRBJ1-1, with D maybe TRBD1 (5 bases). Germline V gene lookup returns CDR1 SNHLY and CDR2 FYNNEI. The germline V and J ends were trimmed by 5 bases and 0 bases, with 10 bases remaining between them. The CDR3 has 14 amino acids. CDR3 coding DNA: TGTGCCAGCAGTCCCCAGGGCATGAACACTGAAGCTTTCTTT. Protein sequence: CASSPQGMNTEAFF.

The CDR3 loop is CASSPPRVKSYGYTF. The CDR3, as DNA: TGTGCCAGCAGCCCCCCTAGAGTAAAATCCTATGGCTACACCTTC. The chain links TRBV6-5 to TRBJ1-2, with unresolved D. The V end was cut by 6 bases, the J end by 4 bases, with 18 bases between. CDR3 length: 15 amino acids. CDR1 is MNHEY, CDR2 SVGAGI, per germline.

The gene calls are TRBV19 and TRBJ1-1; TRBD1 matches 9 bases. The junction had 3 bases not matched to a gene; V was cut back by 2 bases and J by 2 bases. The CDR3 sequence is 15 residues long. Germline V gene sequence: CDR1 LNHDA, CDR2 SQIVND (reference sequence). The CDR3 spells CASSIMGQGNTEAFF. CDR3 nucleotides: TGTGCCAGTAGTATAATGGGACAGGGTAACACTGAAGCTTTCTTT. Full variable domain (rest looked up from reference TRBV19 and TRBJ1-1): DGGITQSPKYLFRKEGQNVTLSCEQNLNHDAMYWYRQDPGQGLRLIYYSQIVNDFQKGDIAEGYSVSREKKESFPLTVTSAQKNPTAFYLCASSIMGQGNTEAFFGQGTRLTVV.

V is TRBV6-5 and J is TRBJ1-1, with D possibly being TRBD1 (5 bases). With 1 base removed from V and 7 bases from J, the gap between germline ends came to 10 bases. The CDR3 loop spans 13 amino acids. The germline CDR1 and CDR2 sequences are MNHEY and SVGAGI. CDR3 sequence (DNA): TGTGCCAGCAGTTACTTGGCGGGGGATGAAGCTTTCTTT. This translates into CASSYLAGDEAFF.

This chain connects TRBV18 to TRBJ1-2; TRBD1 is a possible D gene (5 bases). Germline V gives CDR1 KGHSH, CDR2 LQKENI. The V gene lost 5 bases and the J gene lost 8 bases, with 15 bases spanning the gap. This CDR3 region has 13 residues. CDR3 in amino acids: CASSEGAFNGYTF. CDR3 sequence (DNA): TGTGCCAGCTCAGAAGGGGCGTTTAACGGCTACACCTTC.

The chain has TRBV5-1 and TRBJ2-7; 8 bases fit TRBD1. V trimming: 3 bases; J trimming: 6 bases; junction bases outside the gene matches: 11. Germline CDR1 reads SGHRS; CDR2 reads YFSETQ. This CDR3 contains 15 residues. This CDR3 reads CASSSQGAVGGEQYF. CDR3 bases: TGCGCCAGCAGCTCCCAGGGGGCAGTTGGGGGCGAGCAGTACTTC.

This clone appeared once. The V call is TRBV7-7, the J call TRBJ2-1; 9 bases fit TRBD2. The CDR3 covers 17 residues. Germline values: CDR1 SSHAT, CDR2 FNYEAQ (reference sequence). With 4 bases clipped from V and 5 bases from J, the junction kept 12 bases outside the gene matches. This CDR3 reads CASSSTHSGGRNNEQFF. DNA for the CDR3: TGTGCCAGCAGCTCCACACACAGCGGGGGGCGAAACAATGAGCAGTTCTTC. The complete variable domain, with remaining parts taken from reference TRBV7-7 and TRBJ2-1, reads GAGVSQSPRYKVTKRGQDVTLRCDPISSHATLYWYQQALGQGPEFLTYFNYEAQPDKSGLPSDRFSAERPEGSISTLTIQRTEQRDSAMYRCASSSTHSGGRNNEQFFGPGTRLTVL.

DNA for the CDR3: TGTGCCAGCAGCTGGGGGGGGGAGGATGAAAAACTGTTTTTT. As protein: CASSWGGEDEKLFF. The chain recombines TRBV6-6 with TRBJ1-4, with a weak D call TRBD1 (5 bases). CDR1 is MNHNY and CDR2 is SVGAGI in the germline V gene (reference sequence). The CDR3 runs 14 residues. V lost 6 bases and J 6 bases, leaving 14 bases between the germline ends.

The rearrangement links TRBV12-2 to TRBJ1-1; TRBD1, the table's D call, lacks a check against the DNA. TRBV12-2 is described as a pseudogene. CDR3 length equals 19 residues. The CDR3 sequence is CASRLAWDRAGRVNTEAFF. In DNA form, the CDR3 reads TGTGCAAGTCGCTTAGCGTGGGACAGGGCGGGGCGGGTGAACACTGAAGCTTTCTTT.

The chain combines TRBV12-3 or TRBV12-4 with TRBJ2-1, with TRBD1 matching 7 bases. V lost 2 bases and J lost 7; bases outside the gene matches: 2. CDR3 length equals 13 residues. The CDR3 DNA reads TGTGCCAGCAGTTTATTACAGGGGAATGAGCAGTTCTTC. It translates to CASSLLQGNEQFF.